The sequence of this T cell receptor (beta chain) was determined in a study of T cell responses to AZD1222 COVID-19 vaccine. With V trimmed by 6 bases and J by 5 bases, 5 bases remained unmatched. Germline CDR1 is SGHTS and CDR2 is YDEGEE. This CDR3 region has 13 residues. Using immunoSEQ multiplex PCR, the repertoire was profiled, and TCRdb retains in-frame clones only, with some absent. The data contain approximately 94,000 clones, about 87% of them singletons. The chain uses TRBV5-8 and TRBJ1-1; 9 positions agree with TRBD1. This TCR came from an adult in good health. Sample: peripheral blood, taken on day 0 of MenACWY control vaccination. CDR3 nucleotides: TGTGCCAGCACGCAGACAGGGGGTACTGAAGCTTTCTTT. This translates into CASTQTGGTEAFF.